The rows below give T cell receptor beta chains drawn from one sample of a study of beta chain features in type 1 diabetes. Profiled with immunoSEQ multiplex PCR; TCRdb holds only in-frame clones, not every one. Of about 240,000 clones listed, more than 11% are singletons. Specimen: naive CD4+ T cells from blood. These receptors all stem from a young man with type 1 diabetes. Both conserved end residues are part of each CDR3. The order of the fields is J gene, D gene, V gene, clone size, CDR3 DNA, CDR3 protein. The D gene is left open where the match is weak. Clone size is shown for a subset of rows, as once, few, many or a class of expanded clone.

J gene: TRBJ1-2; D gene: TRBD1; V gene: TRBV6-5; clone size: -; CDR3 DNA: TGTGCCAGCGCCCCCCCGGGACAGAGCTATGGCTACACCTTC; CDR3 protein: CASAPPGQSYGYTF
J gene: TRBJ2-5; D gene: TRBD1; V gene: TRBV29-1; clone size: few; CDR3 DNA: TGCAGCGTTGGCCGGGACAGGGTCCAAGAGACCAAGTACTTC; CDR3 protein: CSVGRDRVQETKYF
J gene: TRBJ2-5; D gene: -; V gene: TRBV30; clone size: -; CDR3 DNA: TGTGCCTGGAGTGCTCCACAGGGTTTCGGAGAGACCCAGTACTTC; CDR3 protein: CAWSAPQGFGETQYF
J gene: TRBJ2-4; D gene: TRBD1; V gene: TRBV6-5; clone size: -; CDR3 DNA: TGTGCCAGCAGCAGAGACAGGGGGGACATTCAGTACTTC; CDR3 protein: CASSRDRGDIQYF
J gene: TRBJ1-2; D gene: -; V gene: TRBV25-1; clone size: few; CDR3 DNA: TGTGCCAGCATGCCGAGTTTTAACTATGGCTACACCTTC; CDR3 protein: CASMPSFNYGYTF
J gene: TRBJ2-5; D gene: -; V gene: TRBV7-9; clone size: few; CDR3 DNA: TGTGCCAGCAGCCCTAGCCGGACCGGATGGGAGACCCAGTACTTC; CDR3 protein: CASSPSRTGWETQYF
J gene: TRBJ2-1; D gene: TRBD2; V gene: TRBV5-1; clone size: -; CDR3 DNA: TGCGCCAGCAGCTTGCCTTTACTAGCGGCCACCTACAATGAGCAGTTCTTC; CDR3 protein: CASSLPLLAATYNEQFF
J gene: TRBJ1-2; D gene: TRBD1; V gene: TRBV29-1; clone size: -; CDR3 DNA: TGCAGCGTTGAAGGCCGGGACAGGGGCAATGGCTACACCTTC; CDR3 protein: CSVEGRDRGNGYTF
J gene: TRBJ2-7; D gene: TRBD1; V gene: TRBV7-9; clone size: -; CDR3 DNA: TGTGCCAGCAGCGAGGACAGGGCGATACCTCCCTACGAGCAGTACTTC; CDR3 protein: CASSEDRAIPPYEQYF
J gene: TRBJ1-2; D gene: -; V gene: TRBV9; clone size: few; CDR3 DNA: TGTGCCAGCAGCGTAGGCCTACAGGGCCCAGAGGGCTATGGCTACACCTTC; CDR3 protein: CASSVGLQGPEGYGYTF
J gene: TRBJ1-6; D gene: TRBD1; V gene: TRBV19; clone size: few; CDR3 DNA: TGTGCCAGCAAGGACAGGTTTAATTCACCCCTCCACTTT; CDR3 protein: CASKDRFNSPLHF
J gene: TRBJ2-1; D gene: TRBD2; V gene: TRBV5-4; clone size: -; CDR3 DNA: TGTGCCAGCAGCTTGTACGGGACTAGCGGGAGGGCCTTTAATGAGCAGTTCTTC; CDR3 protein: CASSLYGTSGRAFNEQFF
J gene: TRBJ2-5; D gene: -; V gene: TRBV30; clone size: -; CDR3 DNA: TGTGCCTGGGGAACAGGGAAAGAGACCCAGTACTTC; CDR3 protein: CAWGTGKETQYF
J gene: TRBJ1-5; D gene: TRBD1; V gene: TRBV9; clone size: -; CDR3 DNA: TGTGCCAGCAGCCTCGGGACAGGGGGGAATCAGCCCCAGCATTTT; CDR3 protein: CASSLGTGGNQPQHF
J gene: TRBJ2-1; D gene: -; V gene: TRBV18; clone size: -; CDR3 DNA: TGTGCCAGCCGCGGGGCCGAGAACCCCTACAATGAGCAGTTCTTC; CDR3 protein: CASRGAENPYNEQFF
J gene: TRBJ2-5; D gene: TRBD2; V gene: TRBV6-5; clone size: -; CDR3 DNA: TGTGCCACCAATAGCGGGGGAGAAGAGACCCAGTACTTC; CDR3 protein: CATNSGGEETQYF
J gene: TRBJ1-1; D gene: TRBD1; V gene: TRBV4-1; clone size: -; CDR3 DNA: TGCGCCAGCAGCCAAGGACAGGGAGCGAACACTGAAGCTTTCTTT; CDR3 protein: CASSQGQGANTEAFF
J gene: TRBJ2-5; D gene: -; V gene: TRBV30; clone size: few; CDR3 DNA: TGTGCCTGGAGTCCAGAAGAGACCCAGTACTTC; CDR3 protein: CAWSPEETQYF
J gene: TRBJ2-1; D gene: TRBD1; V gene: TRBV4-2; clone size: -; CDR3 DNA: TGTGCCAGCAGCCAAGTGGGGACAGGGAAGGACAATGAGCAGTTCTTC; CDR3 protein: CASSQVGTGKDNEQFF
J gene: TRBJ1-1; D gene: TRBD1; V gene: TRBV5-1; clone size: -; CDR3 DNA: TGCGCCAGCAGCTCGATAACGACAGGGCTGAACACTGAAGCTTTCTTT; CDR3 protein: CASSSITTGLNTEAFF
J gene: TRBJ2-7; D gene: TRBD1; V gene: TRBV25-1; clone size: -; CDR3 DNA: TGTGCCAGCAGTGGGGGACAGGGTAACTACGAGCAGTACTTC; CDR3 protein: CASSGGQGNYEQYF
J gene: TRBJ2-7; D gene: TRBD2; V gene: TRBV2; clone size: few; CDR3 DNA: TGTGCCAGCAGCGGGACTAGCTACGAGCAGTACTTC; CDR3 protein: CASSGTSYEQYF
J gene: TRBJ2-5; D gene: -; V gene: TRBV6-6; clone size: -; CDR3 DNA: TGTGCCAGCGCCCCAGTTCCCAACGGGGAAGAGACCCAGTACTTC; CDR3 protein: CASAPVPNGEETQYF
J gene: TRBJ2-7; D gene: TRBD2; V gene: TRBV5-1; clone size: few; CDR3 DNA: TGCGCCAGCAGCTTGATGGCGGGAGGACCCTACGAGCAGTACTTC; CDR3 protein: CASSLMAGGPYEQYF
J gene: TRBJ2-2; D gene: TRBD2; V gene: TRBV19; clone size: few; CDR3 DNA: TGTGCCAGTATCCTCGGCCGGGGGGACGGGGAGCTGTTTTTT; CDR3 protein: CASILGRGDGELFF
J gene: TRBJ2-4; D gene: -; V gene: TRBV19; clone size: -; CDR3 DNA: TGTGCCAGTAGTAACAGGGGGGGATTTAACATTCAGTACTTC; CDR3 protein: CASSNRGGFNIQYF
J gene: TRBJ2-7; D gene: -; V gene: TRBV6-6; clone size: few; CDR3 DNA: TGTGCCAGCAGTACTTTCAGGAGGACCCCCTACGAGCAGTACTTC; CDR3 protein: CASSTFRRTPYEQYF